The 15 T cell receptor beta chains reported below all come from one sample, sequenced in a study of CD8 T cells in ankylosing spondylitis. One entry per CDR3 protein results from TCRdb running MiXCR on the 5' RACE reads. The sample records 350,000 to 450,000 distinct CDR3 sequences, about 25% being singletons. The study, taken as a whole, reports: A TCR beta motif made of about 8 highly homologous variants seemed typical of ankylosing spondylitis blood.

These receptors have no known antigen. The material sequenced was blood, either unsorted or a sorted T cell fraction (not recorded which). These receptors were taken from a male donor with ankylosing spondylitis.

This chain uses TRBV25-1 with TRBJ1-3; D is unresolved. The CDR3 has 14 amino acids. Germline V gene data show CDR1 as MGHDK and CDR2 as SYGVNS. Trimming pared 3 bases from V and 3 bases from J, leaving 9 bases between. The CDR3 DNA follows: TGTGCCAGCAGTGAGTTGGGGTTTGGAAACACCATATATTTT. Its protein product is CASSELGFGNTIYF.

This clonotype came up many times. The chain uses TRBV18 and TRBJ2-3; D remains ambiguous. Trimming pared 4 bases from V and 4 bases from J, leaving 9 bases between. CDR1 KGHSH and CDR2 LQKENI come from the germline V gene. The CDR3 is 13 amino acids. CDR3 sequence: CASSLSVADTQYF. The CDR3 nucleotides read TGTGCCAGCTCACTCTCCGTGGCAGATACGCAGTATTTT.

This clonotype was detected only a few times. The chain is built from TRBV5-1 and TRBJ2-1; 10 positions agree with TRBD2. The germline gives CDR1 SGHRS, CDR2 YFSETQ. The CDR3 has 16 amino acids. V shed 3 bases and J 6 bases; nucleotides not matched to a gene: 9. As DNA, the CDR3 is TGCGCCAGCAGCTATATCAGCGGGAGGGCCTTCAATGAGCAGTTCTTC. Translation: CASSYISGRAFNEQFF.

The chain carries TRBV30 and TRBJ1-2; TRBD1 matches at 8 bases. There are 16 residues in the CDR3. Germline V lookup: CDR1 GTSNPN, CDR2 SVGIG (reference sequence). The V gene end was trimmed by 0 bases and the J gene end by 4 bases; junction bases not matched to a gene: 10. CDR3 DNA sequence: TGTGCCTGGAGTGTCCGAAAGCGACAGGGGAGCTATGGCTACACCTTC. This gives the protein CAWSVRKRQGSYGYTF.

The chain is built from TRBV5-1 and TRBJ2-1; 8 bases match TRBD2. Germline V lookup: CDR1 SGHRS, CDR2 YFSETQ. After removal of 4 bases from V and 2 bases from J, the junction contained 5 bases not matched to a gene. The length of the CDR3 is 15 residues. CDR3 region: CASSPAGVTYNEQFF. The CDR3, as DNA: TGCGCCAGCAGCCCAGCGGGAGTAACCTACAATGAGCAGTTCTTC. The whole variable domain, filled in from reference TRBV5-1 and TRBJ2-1, reads KAGVTQTPRYLIKTRGQQVTLSCSPISGHRSVSWYQQTPGQGLQFLFEYFSETQRNKGNFPGRFSGRQFSNSRSEMNVSTLELGDSALYLCASSPAGVTYNEQFFGPGTRLTVL.

This chain uses TRBV20-1 with TRBJ2-7, with 7 bases identical to TRBD2. The CDR3 is 15 amino acids. V was clipped by 1 base and J by 3 bases; unmatched bases: 9. CDR1 DFQATT and CDR2 SNEGSKA come from the germline V gene (reference sequence). The CDR3 protein is CSARGVTGLNYEQYF. In DNA, the CDR3 is TGCAGTGCTAGAGGCGTGACGGGACTAAACTACGAGCAGTACTTC.

The CDR3 DNA is TGTGCCAGCAGCTTCGGACAACCGGTCGACACTGAAGCTTTCTTT. It translates to CASSFGQPVDTEAFF. The V gene is TRBV7-8, the J gene TRBJ1-1, with a possible D match to TRBD1 (5 bases). This CDR3 spans 15 amino acids. Germline loops: CDR1 SGHVS, CDR2 FQNEAQ. The V and J ends lost 3 bases and 3 bases respectively, with 14 bases between them.

The CDR3 here is CSARDSLNQPQHF. The CDR3 coding sequence is TGCAGTGCTAGAGACAGTCTTAATCAGCCCCAGCATTTT. The genes are TRBV20-1 and TRBJ1-5; D is uncertain. The V end lost 0 bases, the J end lost 4 bases, and 7 bases lay between the germline ends. This CDR3 comprises 13 residues. Per germline, CDR1 DFQATT and CDR2 SNEGSKA (reference sequence).

V gene TRBV6-6 combines with J gene TRBJ2-1, with D unresolved. V was clipped by 6 bases and J by 10 bases, with 13 bases between them. In germline, CDR1 is MNHNY, CDR2 SVGAGI (reference sequence). The CDR3 runs to 12 residues. CDR3: CASSPSRNEQFF. The DNA of the CDR3 is TGTGCCAGCAGCCCGAGCAGGAACGAGCAGTTCTTC.

This clonotype was seen more than once but under ten times. The chain links TRBV3-1 to TRBJ2-1; D is possibly TRBD2 (6 bases). Trimming cost V 8 bases and J 2 bases, with 16 bases left between them. The germline CDR1 and CDR2 sequences are LGHDT and YNNKEL (reference sequence). This CDR3 contains 15 residues. The CDR3 DNA follows: TGTGCCAGCGGGGGAGGCGGGACCGCCTACAATGAGCAGTTCTTC. Protein product: CASGGGGTAYNEQFF.

V usage is TRBV5-6 and J usage is TRBJ2-5, with 7 bases matching TRBD2. V lost 4 bases and J lost 1; bases outside the gene matches: 4. The germline V gene encodes CDR1 SGHDT and CDR2 YYEEEE. The CDR3 runs 14 residues. The CDR3 coding sequence is TGTGCCAGCAGCCGGGGGGTAGCCCAAGAGACCCAGTACTTC. It is translated as CASSRGVAQETQYF.

A few counts support this clonotype. This chain joins TRBV24-1 and TRBJ2-2, with 8 nucleotides matching TRBD1. Germline V gives CDR1 KGHDR, CDR2 SFDVKD. This CDR3 is built from 19 residues. V gave up 3 bases and J gave up 5 bases; unmatched junction bases: 16. The chain's CDR3 is CATSDPLTGQGDITGELFF. In nucleotides, the CDR3 is TGTGCCACCAGTGATCCCCTTACCGGACAGGGTGATATTACCGGGGAGCTGTTTTTT.

This clonotype was counted between two and nine times. The chain combines TRBV24-1 with TRBJ2-2; 10 bases agree with TRBD2. Germline loops: CDR1 KGHDR, CDR2 SFDVKD. The CDR3 has 18 residues. Trimming at V came to 3 bases and at J to 4 bases, leaving 10 bases not matched to a gene. The DNA for the CDR3 is TGTGCCACCAGTGATAAACCTAGCGGGAGTAGAGGCACCGGGGAGCTGTTTTTT. This encodes CATSDKPSGSRGTGELFF.

This chain joins TRBV5-1 and TRBJ2-3, with 7 bases matching TRBD2. The CDR3 covers 14 residues. V gave up 1 base and J gave up 4 bases; unmatched junction bases: 3. The germline V gene has CDR1 SGHRS and CDR2 YFSETQ. The CDR3 DNA sequence: TGCGCCAGCAGCTTGACCGCGGGAGCAGATACGCAGTATTTT. It translates to CASSLTAGADTQYF.

The chain employs TRBV5-1 and TRBJ1-2; tentative D call: TRBD1 (5 bases). The germline V gene has CDR1 SGHRS and CDR2 YFSETQ. With 4 bases removed from V and 0 bases from J, the gap between germline ends came to 13 bases. The CDR3 contains 15 residues. In nucleotides, the CDR3 is TGCGCCAGCAGCCTGCAGGGTGAAACTAACTATGGCTACACCTTC. Its translation: CASSLQGETNYGYTF.